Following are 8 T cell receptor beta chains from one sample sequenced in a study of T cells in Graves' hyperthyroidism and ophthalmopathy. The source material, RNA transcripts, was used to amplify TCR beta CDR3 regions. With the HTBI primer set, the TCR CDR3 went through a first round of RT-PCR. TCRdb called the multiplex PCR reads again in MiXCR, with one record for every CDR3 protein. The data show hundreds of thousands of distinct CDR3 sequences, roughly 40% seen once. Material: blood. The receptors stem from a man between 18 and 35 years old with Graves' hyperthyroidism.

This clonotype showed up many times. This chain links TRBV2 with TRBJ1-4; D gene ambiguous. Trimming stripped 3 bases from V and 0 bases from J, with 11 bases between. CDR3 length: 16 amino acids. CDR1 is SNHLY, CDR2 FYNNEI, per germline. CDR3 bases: TGTGCCAGCAGTGATGAGGATGTCGCAACTAATGAAAAACTGTTTTTT. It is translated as CASSDEDVATNEKLFF.

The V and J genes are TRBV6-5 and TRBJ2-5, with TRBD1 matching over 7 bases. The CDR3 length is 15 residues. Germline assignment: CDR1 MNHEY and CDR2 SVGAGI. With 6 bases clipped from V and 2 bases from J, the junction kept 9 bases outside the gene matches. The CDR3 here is CASSPGTAEQETQYF. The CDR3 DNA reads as TGTGCCAGCAGCCCCGGGACAGCTGAACAAGAGACCCAGTACTTC.

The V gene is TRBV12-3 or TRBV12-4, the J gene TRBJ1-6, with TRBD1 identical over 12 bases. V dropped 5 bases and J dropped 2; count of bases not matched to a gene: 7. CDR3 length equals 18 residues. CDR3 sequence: CASSARDRGRTYNSPLHF. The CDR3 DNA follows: TGTGCCAGCAGTGCCCGGGACAGGGGGCGCACCTATAATTCACCCCTCCACTTT.

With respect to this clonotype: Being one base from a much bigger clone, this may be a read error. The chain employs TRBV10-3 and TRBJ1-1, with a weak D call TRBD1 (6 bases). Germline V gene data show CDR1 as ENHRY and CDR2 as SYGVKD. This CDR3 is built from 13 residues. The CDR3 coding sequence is TGTGCCAGCAGTGATCAGGGGAGCACTGAAGCTTTCTTT. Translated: CASSDQGSTEAFF.

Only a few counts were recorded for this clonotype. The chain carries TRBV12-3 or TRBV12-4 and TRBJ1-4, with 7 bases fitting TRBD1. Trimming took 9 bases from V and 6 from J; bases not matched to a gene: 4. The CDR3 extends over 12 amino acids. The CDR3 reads CASGTAYEKLFF. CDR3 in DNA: TGTGCCAGTGGGACAGCGTATGAAAAACTGTTTTTT.

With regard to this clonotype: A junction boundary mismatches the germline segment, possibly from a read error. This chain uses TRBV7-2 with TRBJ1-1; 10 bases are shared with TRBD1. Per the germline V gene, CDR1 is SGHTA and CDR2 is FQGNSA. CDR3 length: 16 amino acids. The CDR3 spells CASSPDRGSGNTEAFF. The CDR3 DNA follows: TGCGCCAGCAGCCCGGACAGGGGGTCGGGGAACACTGAAGCTTTCTTT. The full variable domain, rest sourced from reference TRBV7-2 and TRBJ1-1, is GAGVSQSPSNKVTEKGKDVELRCDPISGHTALYWYRQSLGQGLEFLIYFQGNSAPDKSGLPSDRFSAERTGGSVSTLTIQRTQQEDSAVYLCASSPDRGSGNTEAFFGQGTRLTVV.

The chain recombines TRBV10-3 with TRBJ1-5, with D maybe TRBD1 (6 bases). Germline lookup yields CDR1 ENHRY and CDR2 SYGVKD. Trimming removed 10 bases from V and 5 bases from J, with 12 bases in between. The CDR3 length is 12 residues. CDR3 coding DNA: TGTGCCACCGGGACACCTGATCAGCCCCAGCATTTT. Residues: CATGTPDQPQHF.

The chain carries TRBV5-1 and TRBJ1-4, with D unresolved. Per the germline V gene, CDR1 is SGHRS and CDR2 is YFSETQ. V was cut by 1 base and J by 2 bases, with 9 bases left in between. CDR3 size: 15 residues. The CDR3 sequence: CASSLIGPTNEKLFF. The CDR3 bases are TGCGCCAGCAGCTTGATAGGACCGACTAATGAAAAACTGTTTTTT.